This is a list of T cell receptor beta chains from one sample in a study of cytomegalovirus exposure and HLA in healthy donors. Sequenced by immunoSEQ multiplex PCR; TCRdb stores in-frame clones only, minus some. The sample records about 150,000 clones, about 91% being singletons. Sequenced material: PBMCs. All receptors derive from a man between 18 and 29 years old in good health and CMV-seropositive. Each CDR3 is given with its conserved first and last residue. D genes are given only for firm matches. The size of a clone is reported for some rows only, either as once, few or many, or as a class for expanded clones.

d_call: TRBD1
j_call: TRBJ1-5
v_call: TRBV6-1
clone_size: -
cdr3_aa: CASIIDRDSNQPQHF
cdr3_nt: TGTGCCAGCATCATAGACAGGGATAGCAATCAGCCCCAGCATTTT

d_call: -
j_call: TRBJ1-3
v_call: TRBV21-1
clone_size: -
cdr3_aa: CATPRRGYSGNTIYF
cdr3_nt: TGTGCCACCCCCCGTAGGGGGTACTCTGGAAACACCATATATTTT

d_call: -
j_call: TRBJ1-2
v_call: TRBV5-6
clone_size: -
cdr3_aa: CASSLRGGDGYTF
cdr3_nt: TGTGCCAGCAGCTTGAGGGGGGGCGATGGCTACACCTTC

d_call: -
j_call: TRBJ2-7
v_call: TRBV5-1
clone_size: -
cdr3_aa: CASSGRTGSYEQYF
cdr3_nt: TGCGCCAGCAGCGGCCGAACGGGGTCCTACGAGCAGTACTTC

d_call: -
j_call: TRBJ2-7
v_call: TRBV5-6
clone_size: once
cdr3_aa: CASSLDGDRDEQYF
cdr3_nt: TGTGCCAGCAGCTTGGATGGAGATCGCGACGAGCAGTACTTC

d_call: TRBD2
j_call: TRBJ2-3
v_call: TRBV9
clone_size: -
cdr3_aa: CASSVFSGSTDTQYF
cdr3_nt: TGTGCCAGCAGCGTATTTAGCGGGAGCACAGATACGCAGTATTTT

d_call: -
j_call: TRBJ1-1
v_call: TRBV5-1
clone_size: once
cdr3_aa: CASSFGGGTEAFF
cdr3_nt: TGCGCCAGCAGCTTCGGCGGAGGCACTGAAGCTTTCTTT

d_call: -
j_call: TRBJ2-1
v_call: TRBV19
clone_size: -
cdr3_aa: CASSTGTPNEQFF
cdr3_nt: TGTGCCAGTAGCACTGGGACTCCAAATGAGCAGTTCTTC

d_call: TRBD2
j_call: TRBJ2-1
v_call: TRBV11-3
clone_size: -
cdr3_aa: CASRSGGDNEQFF
cdr3_nt: TGTGCCAGCCGGAGCGGGGGGGACAATGAGCAGTTCTTC

d_call: TRBD1
j_call: TRBJ1-1
v_call: TRBV19
clone_size: -
cdr3_aa: CASKETGENTEAFF
cdr3_nt: TGTGCCAGTAAAGAGACAGGGGAGAACACTGAAGCTTTCTTT

d_call: TRBD2
j_call: TRBJ2-5
v_call: TRBV5-1
clone_size: -
cdr3_aa: CASTLFLAGGEETQYF
cdr3_nt: TGCGCCAGCACCTTATTCCTAGCGGGAGGTGAAGAGACCCAGTACTTC

d_call: -
j_call: TRBJ1-4
v_call: TRBV18
clone_size: -
cdr3_aa: CASSPQVPKESEKLFF
cdr3_nt: TGTGCCAGCTCACCACAGGTCCCAAAGGAGAGTGAAAAACTGTTTTTT